This T cell receptor (beta chain) was identified during a study of CD8 T cells in ankylosing spondylitis. General study points: Ankylosing spondylitis blood appeared to carry a characteristic TCR beta motif of seven to nine highly homologous variants. Disease-linked clones were reportedly significantly enriched in matched ankylosing spondylitis synovial fluid. Disease-linked clones, CD8+, were relatively rare in peripheral blood.

Losses at the gene ends were 4 bases for V and 2 bases for J; bases not matched to a gene: 4. This CDR3 is built from 14 residues. The V gene's germline CDR1 is MGHRA and CDR2 YSYEKL. This clonotype was found a few times. Its cognate antigen is unknown. Quantitative 5'-RACE with molecular barcodes produced the TCR beta libraries. TCRdb ran MiXCR on the 5' RACE reads and lists one entry per CDR3 protein. Of a few hundred thousand distinct CDR3 sequences in the sample, 7% to 9% were seen once. The chain has TRBV4-1 and TRBJ1-2; 7 nucleotides agree with TRBD1. Sequencing was performed on blood, either unsorted or a sorted T cell fraction (not recorded which). This receptor was taken from a male donor with ankylosing spondylitis. CDR3 residues: CASSRMTGNYGYTF. DNA for the CDR3: TGCGCCAGCAGCCGGATGACAGGGAACTATGGCTACACCTTC.